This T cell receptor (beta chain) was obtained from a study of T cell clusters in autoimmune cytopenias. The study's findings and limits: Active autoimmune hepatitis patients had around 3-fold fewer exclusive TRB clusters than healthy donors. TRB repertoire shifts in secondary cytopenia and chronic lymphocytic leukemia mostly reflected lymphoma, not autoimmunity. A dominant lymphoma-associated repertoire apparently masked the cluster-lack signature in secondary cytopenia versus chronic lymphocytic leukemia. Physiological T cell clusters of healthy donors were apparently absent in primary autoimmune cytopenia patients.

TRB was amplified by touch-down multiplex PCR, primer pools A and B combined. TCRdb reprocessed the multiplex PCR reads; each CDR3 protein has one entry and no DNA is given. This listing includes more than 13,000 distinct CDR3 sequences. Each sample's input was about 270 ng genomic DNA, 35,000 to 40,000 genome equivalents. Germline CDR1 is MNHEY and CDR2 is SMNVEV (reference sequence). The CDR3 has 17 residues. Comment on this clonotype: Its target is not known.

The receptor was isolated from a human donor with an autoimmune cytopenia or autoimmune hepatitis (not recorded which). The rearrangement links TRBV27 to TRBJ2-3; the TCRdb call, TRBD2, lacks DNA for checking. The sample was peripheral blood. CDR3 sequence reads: CASSLTRLAGTTDTQYF.